The 21 T cell receptor beta chains below were found in one sample sequenced in a study of identical twins listed by TCRdb under 2016. The method behind the library was 5' RACE. Sequencing was performed on an Illumina HiSeq 2000. TCRdb ran its own pipeline on the public reads, namely fastp trimming at Q25 and MiXCR clone calling, and kept in-frame beta chains. Identical CDR3 proteins give one entry, which carries the most common genes and DNA. The sample has around 220,000 distinct CDR3 sequences on record, roughly a tenth of them singletons. The ten largest clones capture more than 8.5% of the sample. The specimen sequenced was memory T cells sorted from blood. The cell subset or site label on this specimen signifies: CD45RO+ enriched T cells. Receptor source: a man aged 45-60 years in good health.

This clonotype was observed at least ten times. The chain links TRBV5-4 to TRBJ1-1; perhaps TRBD1 as D (6 bases). The CDR3 has 15 residues. The V end was cut by 0 bases, the J end by 1 base, with 10 bases between. Germline V lookup: CDR1 SGHNT, CDR2 YYREEE (reference sequence). CDR3 bases: TGTGCCAGCAGCTTGGACAGGGTGACGAACACTGAAGCTTTCTTT. Translation gives CASSLDRVTNTEAFF.

The genes are TRBV9 and TRBJ1-2; 8 bases fit TRBD1. The germline V gene encodes CDR1 SGDLS and CDR2 YYNGEE. V lost 10 bases, J lost 8 bases, and 13 bases stayed unmatched. This CDR3 is 13 amino acids long. DNA for the CDR3: TGTGCCGGCGCTCCCTGGACAGGGCAGGGCTACACCTTC. This gives the protein CAGAPWTGQGYTF. Using reference TRBV9 and TRBJ1-2 for the parts outside the CDR3, the full variable domain is DSGVTQTPKHLITATGQRVTLRCSPRSGDLSVYWYQQSLDQGLQFLIQYYNGEERAKGNILERFSAQQFPDLHSELNLSSLELGDSALYFCAGAPWTGQGYTFGSGTRLTVV.

This clonotype came up many times. V is TRBV7-9 and J is TRBJ2-7; D ambiguous. The length of the CDR3 is 12 residues. Trimming removed 3 bases at V and 5 bases at J, with 8 bases between. The V gene's germline CDR1 is SEHNR and CDR2 FQNEAQ (reference sequence). CDR3 DNA: TGTGCCAGCAGCTTCTTACTTGACGAGCAGTACTTC. It encodes CASSFLLDEQYF.

Ten or more counts support this clonotype. This chain joins TRBV7-2 and TRBJ2-2, with 9 nucleotides matching TRBD2. The CDR3 has 17 amino acids. The germline CDR1 and CDR2 sequences are SGHTA and FQGNSA. The J segment lost 1 base and the V segment lost 1 base, leaving 4 bases of the junction unmatched. The DNA of the CDR3 is TGTGCCAGCAGCTTAGTGGGACTAGCCTGGAACACCGGGGAGCTGTTTTTT. It translates to CASSLVGLAWNTGELFF.

This clonotype was detected ten times or more. V is TRBV12-3 or TRBV12-4 and J is TRBJ1-5; D gene unclear. This CDR3 spans 13 amino acids. V was clipped by 2 bases and J by 7 bases, with 9 bases between them. CDR3 sequence reads: CASSLNAVQPQHF. The CDR3 DNA follows: TGTGCCAGCAGTTTAAACGCGGTCCAGCCCCAGCATTTT.

J is TRBJ1-5 and V is TRBV10-3; no clear D gene. V was cut by 0 bases and J by 4 bases, with 4 bases left in between. This CDR3 is built from 13 residues. Germline values: CDR1 ENHRY, CDR2 SYGVKD. CDR3 amino acids: CAISESVNQPQHF. CDR3 nucleotides: TGTGCCATCAGTGAGTCAGTGAATCAGCCCCAGCATTTT.

Many counts were recorded for this clonotype. The V gene is TRBV4-1, the J gene TRBJ2-5; 8 bases line up with TRBD2. Germline V gene data show CDR1 as MGHRA and CDR2 as YSYEKL. The ends lost 3 bases at V and 4 bases at J; junction bases unmatched: 7. The CDR3 is 15 residues long. The CDR3, as DNA: TGCGCCAGCAGCCACCTACAAGCGGGAGTAGAGACCCAGTACTTC. Protein sequence: CASSHLQAGVETQYF.

This clonotype has a count of ten or more. This chain connects TRBV10-3 to TRBJ2-2; D unclear. Trimming took 0 bases from V and 3 from J, leaving 2 bases between them. This CDR3 has 13 residues. Germline V CDR1 and CDR2: ENHRY, SYGVKD. This CDR3 is CAISESHTGELFF. DNA for the CDR3: TGTGCCATCAGTGAGTCCCACACCGGGGAGCTGTTTTTT.

Many counts were recorded for this clonotype. CDR3 in DNA: TGTGCCAGCAGTCCCCCCCAGGGGAATAGTGGGGCCAACGTCCTGACTTTC. This encodes CASSPPQGNSGANVLTF. This sequence joins TRBV28 and TRBJ2-6, with D maybe TRBD1 (6 bases). Germline V gene lookup returns CDR1 MDHEN and CDR2 SYDVKM. V was shortened by 5 bases and J by 3 bases, with 17 bases between the two germline ends. This CDR3 is built from 17 residues. Filled out from reference TRBV28 and TRBJ2-6, the complete variable domain reads DVKVTQSSRYLVKRTGEKVFLECVQDMDHENMFWYRQDPGLGLRLIYFSYDVKMKEKGDIPEGYSVSREKKERFSLILESASTNQTSMYLCASSPPQGNSGANVLTFGAGSRLTVL.

This clonotype was detected many times. The J gene is TRBJ2-5, the V gene TRBV20-1, with TRBD1 matching 8 bases. The germline V gene encodes CDR1 DFQATT and CDR2 SNEGSKA (reference sequence). Germline trimming cut 3 bases from V and 5 bases from J; bases unmatched to any gene: 8. This CDR3 is built from 14 residues. CDR3 in DNA: TGCAGTGCTAGGGCTGACAGGGGTCATGAGACCCAGTACTTC. This gives the protein CSARADRGHETQYF.

This clonotype was recorded a few times. The V call is TRBV7-2, the J call TRBJ2-3; 9 bases map to TRBD2. With 2 bases clipped from V and 2 bases from J, the junction kept 2 bases outside the gene matches. The CDR3 extends over 15 amino acids. Germline values: CDR1 SGHTA, CDR2 FQGNSA. The CDR3 DNA follows: TGTGCCAGCAGCTTATTAGCGGGGGACACAGATACGCAGTATTTT. The encoded protein is CASSLLAGDTDTQYF.

This clonotype was found many times. This chain joins TRBV3-1 and TRBJ2-4; no firm D call. From germline, CDR1 is LGHDT and CDR2 YNNKEL (reference sequence). This CDR3 is built from 12 residues. The V end lost 4 bases, the J end lost 7 bases, and 8 bases lay between the germline ends. This chain's CDR3 is CASSRDRNIQYF. Here the CDR3 DNA reads TGTGCCAGCAGCCGAGACCGCAACATTCAGTACTTC. Combining the CDR3 with reference TRBV3-1 and TRBJ2-4 gives the whole variable domain DTAVSQTPKYLVTQMGNDKSIKCEQNLGHDTMYWYKQDSKKFLKIMFSYNNKELIINETVPNRFSPKSPDKAHLNLHINSLELGDSAVYFCASSRDRNIQYFGAGTRLSVL.

This clonotype appeared many times. The chain is built from TRBV12-3 or TRBV12-4 and TRBJ1-2, with D uncertain. This CDR3 is 13 amino acids long. V lost 6 bases and J lost 6, with 14 bases in between. The CDR3 sequence is CASRSIGLNGYTF. For the CDR3, the DNA is TGTGCCAGCAGGTCGATTGGACTTAATGGCTACACCTTC.

This rearrangement joins TRBV20-1 to TRBJ1-5, with D uncertain. CDR3 length: 14 residues. The V end lost 4 bases, the J end lost 3 bases, and 13 bases lay between the germline ends. Germline V gene sequence: CDR1 DFQATT, CDR2 SNEGSKA (reference sequence). CDR3 DNA sequence: TGCAGTGCTAACCCCCAGACCCCCAATCAGCCCCAGCATTTT. Translation gives CSANPQTPNQPQHF.

This clonotype was seen only a few times. The chain links TRBV5-5 to TRBJ2-7; D may match TRBD1 or TRBD2 (5 bases each). V lost 5 bases and J lost 2, with 17 bases in between. Germline lookup yields CDR1 SGHKS and CDR2 YYEKEE (reference sequence). CDR3 length: 15 amino acids. CDR3 amino acids: CASSNSGTATYEQYF. CDR3 sequence (DNA): TGTGCCAGCAGTAACTCCGGGACGGCAACCTACGAGCAGTACTTC.

This clonotype was found a few times. The chain couples TRBV6-2 or TRBV6-3 to TRBJ2-1, with D unresolved. The V gene lost 5 bases and the J gene lost 7 bases, with 12 bases spanning the gap. Germline-derived CDR1 and CDR2 are MNHEY and SVGEGT. The CDR3 totals 13 residues. The CDR3 DNA follows: TGTGCCAGCAGTCCGGAGAAATCGAATGAGCAGTTCTTC. Protein sequence: CASSPEKSNEQFF.

This rearrangement joins TRBV20-1 to TRBJ2-7, with 12 bases identical to TRBD2. There are 16 residues in the CDR3. Germline values: CDR1 DFQATT, CDR2 SNEGSKA (reference sequence). The junction had 16 bases not matched to a gene; V was cut back by 6 bases and J by 7 bases. In DNA form, the CDR3 reads TGCAGTGCCCCAACTAGGGCTAGCGGGGGGGCCTGGGAGCAGTACTTC. Residues: CSAPTRASGGAWEQYF.

This clonotype was detected a few times. The chain carries TRBV2 and TRBJ1-1; the D gene is possibly TRBD1 (5 bases). V gave up 2 bases and J gave up 5 bases, with 12 bases separating them. Germline V gives CDR1 SNHLY, CDR2 FYNNEI. The CDR3 length is 14 residues. CDR3 DNA: TGTGCCAGCAGTGAATATAGGGGAAGAACTGAAGCTTTCTTT. It is translated as CASSEYRGRTEAFF.

At least ten counts were recorded for this clonotype. V gene TRBV4-1 combines with J gene TRBJ1-1, with 9 bases lining up with TRBD1. Germline CDR1 and CDR2: MGHRA and YSYEKL. The CDR3 contains 19 residues. V lost 4 bases and J lost 6; bases outside the gene matches: 21. The CDR3 coding sequence is TGCGCCAGCAGCCGCCTGTGGGGTTCCGGGACAGGGAGGGCCGCTGAAGCTTTCTTT. It translates to CASSRLWGSGTGRAAEAFF.

This clonotype showed up many times. The chain recombines TRBV5-4 with TRBJ2-1; 10 bases align to TRBD2. Trimming took 4 bases from V and 4 from J; bases not matched to a gene: 8. Germline V gene lookup returns CDR1 SGHNT and CDR2 YYREEE (reference sequence). The CDR3 is made up of 16 amino acids. CDR3 coding DNA: TGTGCCAGCAGCCGGATAGCGGGAGGTCCTTACAATGAGCAGTTCTTC. This gives the protein CASSRIAGGPYNEQFF.

This clonotype was seen many times. This rearrangement joins TRBV5-1 to TRBJ2-1, with 9 bases aligning to TRBD2. The J segment lost 9 bases and the V segment lost 4 bases, leaving 11 bases of the junction unmatched. In germline, CDR1 is SGHRS, CDR2 YFSETQ. The CDR3 consists of 15 residues. For the CDR3, the DNA is TGCGCCAGCAGCCCCCCAGGCGGGGGGGCAGGTGAGCAGTTCTTC. This codes for CASSPPGGGAGEQFF.